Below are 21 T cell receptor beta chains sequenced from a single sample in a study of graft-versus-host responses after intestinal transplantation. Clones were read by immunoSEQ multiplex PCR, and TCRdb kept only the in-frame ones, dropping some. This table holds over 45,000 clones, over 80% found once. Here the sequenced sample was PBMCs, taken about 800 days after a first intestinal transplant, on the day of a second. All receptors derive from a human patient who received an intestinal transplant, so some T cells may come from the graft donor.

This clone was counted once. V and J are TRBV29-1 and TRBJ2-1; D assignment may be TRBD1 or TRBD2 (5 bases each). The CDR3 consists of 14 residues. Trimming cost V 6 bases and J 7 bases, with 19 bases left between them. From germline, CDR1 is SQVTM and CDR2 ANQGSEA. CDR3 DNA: TGCAGCGTCGAACTCCGGGACGGTTGGAATGAGCAGTTCTTC. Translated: CSVELRDGWNEQFF.

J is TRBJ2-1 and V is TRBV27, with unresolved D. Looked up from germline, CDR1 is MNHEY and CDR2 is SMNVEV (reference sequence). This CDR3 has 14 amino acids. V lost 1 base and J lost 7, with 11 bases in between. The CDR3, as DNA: TGTGCCAGCAGTTTATGGGTGGAACCGAATGAGCAGTTCTTC. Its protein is CASSLWVEPNEQFF.

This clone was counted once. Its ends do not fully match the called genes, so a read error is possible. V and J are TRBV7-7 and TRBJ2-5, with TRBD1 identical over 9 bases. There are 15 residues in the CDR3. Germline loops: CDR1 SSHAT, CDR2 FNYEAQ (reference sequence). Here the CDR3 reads CASSEWDRESETQYF. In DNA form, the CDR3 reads TGTGCTAGCAGCGAATGGGACAGGGAGTCGGAGACCCAGTACTTC.

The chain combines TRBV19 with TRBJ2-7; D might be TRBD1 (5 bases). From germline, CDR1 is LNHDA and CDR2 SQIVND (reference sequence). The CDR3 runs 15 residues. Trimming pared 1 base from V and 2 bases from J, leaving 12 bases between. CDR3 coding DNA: TGTGCCAGTAGTATAGTCGGTGCAGGGACCTACGAGCAGTACTTC. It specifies CASSIVGAGTYEQYF.

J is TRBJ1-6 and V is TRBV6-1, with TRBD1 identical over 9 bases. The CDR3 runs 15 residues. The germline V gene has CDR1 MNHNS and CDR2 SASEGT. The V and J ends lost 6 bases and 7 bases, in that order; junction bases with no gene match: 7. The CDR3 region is CASRTPGQGNSPLHF. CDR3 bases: TGTGCCAGCAGGACTCCGGGACAGGGAAATTCACCCCTCCACTTT.

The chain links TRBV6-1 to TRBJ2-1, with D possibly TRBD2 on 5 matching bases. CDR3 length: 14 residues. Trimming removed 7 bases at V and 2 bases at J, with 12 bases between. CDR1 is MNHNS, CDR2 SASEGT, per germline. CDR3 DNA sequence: TGTGCCAGCAACCCCGGGGAACCCTACAATGAGCAGTTCTTC. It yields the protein CASNPGEPYNEQFF.

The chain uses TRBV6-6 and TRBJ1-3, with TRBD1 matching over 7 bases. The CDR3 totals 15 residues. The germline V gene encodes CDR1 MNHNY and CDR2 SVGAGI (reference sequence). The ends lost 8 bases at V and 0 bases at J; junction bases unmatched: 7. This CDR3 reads CASSQGKSSGNTIYF. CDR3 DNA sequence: TGTGCCAGCTCACAGGGGAAGAGCTCTGGAAACACCATATATTTT.

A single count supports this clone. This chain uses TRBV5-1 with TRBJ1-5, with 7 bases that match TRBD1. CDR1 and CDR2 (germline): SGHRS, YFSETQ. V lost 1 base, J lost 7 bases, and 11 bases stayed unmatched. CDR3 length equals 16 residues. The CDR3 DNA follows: TGCGCCAGCAGCTTGACCCCCCAGGGGGGCGGGCAGCCCCAGCATTTT. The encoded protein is CASSLTPQGGGQPQHF. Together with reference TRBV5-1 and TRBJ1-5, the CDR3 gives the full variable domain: KAGVTQTPRYLIKTRGQQVTLSCSPISGHRSVSWYQQTPGQGLQFLFEYFSETQRNKGNFPGRFSGRQFSNSRSEMNVSTLELGDSALYLCASSLTPQGGGQPQHFGDGTRLSIL.

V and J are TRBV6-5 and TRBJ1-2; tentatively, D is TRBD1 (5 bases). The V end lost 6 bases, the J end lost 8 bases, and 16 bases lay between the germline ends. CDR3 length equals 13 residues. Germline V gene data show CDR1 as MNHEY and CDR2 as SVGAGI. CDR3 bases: TGTGCCAGCAGCCCGAACTCGAGGGGAGGCTACACCTTC. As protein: CASSPNSRGGYTF.

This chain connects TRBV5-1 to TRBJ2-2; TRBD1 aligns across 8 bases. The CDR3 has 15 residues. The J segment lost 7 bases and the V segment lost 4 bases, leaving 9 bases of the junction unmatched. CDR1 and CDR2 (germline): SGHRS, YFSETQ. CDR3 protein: CASSRPGTGGGELFF. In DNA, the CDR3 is TGCGCCAGCAGCCGCCCGGGGACAGGTGGCGGGGAGCTGTTTTTT. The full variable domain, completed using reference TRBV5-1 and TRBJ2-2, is KAGVTQTPRYLIKTRGQQVTLSCSPISGHRSVSWYQQTPGQGLQFLFEYFSETQRNKGNFPGRFSGRQFSNSRSEMNVSTLELGDSALYLCASSRPGTGGGELFFGEGSRLTVL.

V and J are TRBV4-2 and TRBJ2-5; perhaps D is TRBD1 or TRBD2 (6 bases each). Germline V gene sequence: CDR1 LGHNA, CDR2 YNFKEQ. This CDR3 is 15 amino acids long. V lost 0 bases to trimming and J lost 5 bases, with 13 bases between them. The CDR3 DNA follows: TGTGCCAGCAGCCAAGAGGACAGCGGAGGGGAGACCCAGTACTTC. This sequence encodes CASSQEDSGGETQYF.

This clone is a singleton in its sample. CDR3 region: CASSFRQAIPNYGYTF. The CDR3 DNA reads as TGTGCCAGCAGCTTCAGGCAGGCCATCCCGAACTATGGCTACACCTTC. The J gene is TRBJ1-2, the V gene TRBV5-5; unclear D gene. CDR1 SGHKS and CDR2 YYEKEE come from the germline V gene (reference sequence). Trimming stripped 2 bases from V and 2 bases from J, with 16 bases between. CDR3 length: 16 residues.

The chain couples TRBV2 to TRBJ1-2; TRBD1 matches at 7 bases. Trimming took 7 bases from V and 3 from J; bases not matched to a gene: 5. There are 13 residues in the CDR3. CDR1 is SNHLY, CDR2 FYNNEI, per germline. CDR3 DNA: TGTGCCAGCAACCTCGACAGGGACTATGGCTACACCTTC. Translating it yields CASNLDRDYGYTF.

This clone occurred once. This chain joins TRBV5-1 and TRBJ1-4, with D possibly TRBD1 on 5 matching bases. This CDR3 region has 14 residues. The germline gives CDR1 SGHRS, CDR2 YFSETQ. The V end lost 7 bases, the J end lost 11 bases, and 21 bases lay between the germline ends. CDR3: CASSTNGGIEKLFF. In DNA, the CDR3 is TGCGCCAGCTCCACGAATGGGGGAATTGAGAAACTGTTTTTT. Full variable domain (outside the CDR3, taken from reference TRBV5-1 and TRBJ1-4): KAGVTQTPRYLIKTRGQQVTLSCSPISGHRSVSWYQQTPGQGLQFLFEYFSETQRNKGNFPGRFSGRQFSNSRSEMNVSTLELGDSALYLCASSTNGGIEKLFFGSGTQLSVL.

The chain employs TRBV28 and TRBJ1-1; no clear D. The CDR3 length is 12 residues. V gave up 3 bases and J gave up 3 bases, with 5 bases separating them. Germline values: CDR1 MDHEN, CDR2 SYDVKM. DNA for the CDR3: TGTGCCAGCAGTTTTTCGCACACTGAAGCTTTCTTT. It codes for CASSFSHTEAFF.

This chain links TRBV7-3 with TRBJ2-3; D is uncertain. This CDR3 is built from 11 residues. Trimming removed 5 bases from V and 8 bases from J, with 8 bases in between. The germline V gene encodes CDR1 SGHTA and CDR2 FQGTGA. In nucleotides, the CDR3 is TGTGCCAGCAGCCCGGGTGGTACGCAGTATTTT. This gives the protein CASSPGGTQYF. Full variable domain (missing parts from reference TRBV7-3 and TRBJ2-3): GAGVSQTPSNKVTEKGKYVELRCDPISGHTALYWYRQSLGQGPEFLIYFQGTGAADDSGLPNDRFFAVRPEGSVSTLKIQRTERGDSAVYLCASSPGGTQYFGPGTRLTVL.

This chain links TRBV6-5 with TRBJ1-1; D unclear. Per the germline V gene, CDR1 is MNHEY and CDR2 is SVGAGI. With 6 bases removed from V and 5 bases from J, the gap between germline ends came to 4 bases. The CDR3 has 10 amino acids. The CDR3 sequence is CASRGTEAFF. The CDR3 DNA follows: TGTGCCAGCAGGGGGACTGAAGCTTTCTTT.

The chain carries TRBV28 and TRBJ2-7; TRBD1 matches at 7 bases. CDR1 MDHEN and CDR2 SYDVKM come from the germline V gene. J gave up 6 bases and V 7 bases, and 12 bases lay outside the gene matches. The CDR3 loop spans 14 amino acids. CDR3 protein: CASTLGDRVSEQYF. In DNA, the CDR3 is TGTGCCAGCACCCTAGGAGACAGGGTATCCGAGCAGTACTTC.

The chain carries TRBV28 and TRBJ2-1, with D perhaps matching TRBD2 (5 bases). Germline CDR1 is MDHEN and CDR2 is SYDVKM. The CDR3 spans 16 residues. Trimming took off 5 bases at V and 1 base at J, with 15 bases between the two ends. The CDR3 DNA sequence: TGTGCCAGCAGTCCCTTTGGACTGGGTTCCTACAATGAGCAGTTCTTC. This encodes CASSPFGLGSYNEQFF.

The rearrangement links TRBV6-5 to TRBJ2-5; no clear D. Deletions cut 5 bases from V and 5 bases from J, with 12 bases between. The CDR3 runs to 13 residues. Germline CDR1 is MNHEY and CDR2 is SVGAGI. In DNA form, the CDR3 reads TGTGCCAGCAGTCAAAGGGCCGGGGAGACCCAGTACTTC. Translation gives CASSQRAGETQYF.

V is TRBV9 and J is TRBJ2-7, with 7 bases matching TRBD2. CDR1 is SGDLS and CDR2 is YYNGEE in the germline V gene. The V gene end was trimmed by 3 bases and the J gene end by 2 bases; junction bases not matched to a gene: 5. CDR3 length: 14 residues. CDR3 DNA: TGTGCCAGCAGCGGAGCGGGAAACCCCTACGAGCAGTACTTC. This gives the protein CASSGAGNPYEQYF.